These T cell receptor beta chains were read from a single sample in a study of human T cells and chemical hapten exposure. MiXCR, applied by TCRdb to the RACE reads, yields one record per CDR3 protein. The sample contains 40,000 to 65,000 distinct CDR3 sequences, roughly 11% of which appear only once. The sequencing used whole blood, collected in connection with sensitization to the hapten diphenylcyclopropenone (DPC). Receptors originate from a woman aged 35 to 49 with alopecia areata. Some clones in this sample may be carry-over from other donors' samples. Both conserved end residues are part of each CDR3. D genes are given only for firm matches. Some rows mark clone size as missing; the rest say once, few, many or name a class of expanded clone.

D gene	CDR3 length	J gene	clone size	V gene	CDR3 DNA	CDR3 protein
NA	13	TRBJ2-7	many	TRBV7-9	TGTGCCAGCAGCTTAGCGGGGGCCTACGAGCAGTACTTC	CASSLAGAYEQYF
TRBD2	16	TRBJ2-3	NA	TRBV7-2	TGTGCCAGCAGCGCTACTAGCGCGAGGCCCACAGATACGCAGTATTTT	CASSATSARPTDTQYF
TRBD2	17	TRBJ2-5	NA	TRBV10-1	TGCGCCAGCAGTGAGCCTCGGACTAGCGGAGCGCAAGAGACCCAGTACTTC	CASSEPRTSGAQETQYF
TRBD1	13	TRBJ2-7	many	TRBV29-1	TGCAGCGTTGAAGCACAGGGGGAGGTCGAGCAGTACTTC	CSVEAQGEVEQYF
NA	16	TRBJ1-5	few	TRBV6-5	TGTGCCAGCAGTTACTCACGGGACGCCCGCAATCAGCCCCAGCATTTT	CASSYSRDARNQPQHF
NA	12	TRBJ2-6	NA	TRBV29-1	TGCAGCGTTGACGGGGGGGCCAACGTCCTGACTTTC	CSVDGGANVLTF
NA	14	TRBJ2-7	many	TRBV2	TGTGCCAGCAGATTTAGCGATATCACCTACGAGCAGTACTTC	CASRFSDITYEQYF
TRBD2	15	TRBJ2-2	NA	TRBV10-3	TGTGCCATCAGAGCTAGCGGGGCGAACACCGGGGAGCTGTTTTTT	CAIRASGANTGELFF
NA	16	TRBJ2-7	many	TRBV28	TGTGCCAGCAGTCGGCGGTTACAGCCCTTCGGCGACGAGCAGTACTTC	CASSRRLQPFGDEQYF
NA	11	TRBJ2-4	few	TRBV12-3/TRBV12-4	TGTGCCAGCAGTTTGGTAAACATTCAGTACTTC	CASSLVNIQYF
NA	15	TRBJ2-2	NA	TRBV10-3	TGTGCCATCAGTGATTCCATCTCGAACACCGGGGAGCTGTTTTTT	CAISDSISNTGELFF
NA	14	TRBJ1-1	few	TRBV7-9	TGTGCCAGCAGCTTAGGTCCAGGGAACACTGAAGCTTTCTTT	CASSLGPGNTEAFF
NA	12	TRBJ1-1	many	TRBV12-3/TRBV12-4	TGTGCCAGCAGCCGGGCCGACACTGAAGCTTTCTTT	CASSRADTEAFF
NA	14	TRBJ1-2	few	TRBV4-1	TGCGCCAGCAGCCCCCTGGGGACTAACTATGGCTACACCTTC	CASSPLGTNYGYTF
NA	13	TRBJ2-2	NA	TRBV11-2	TGTGCCAGCAGCTTAGTGAACACCGGGGAGCTGTTTTTT	CASSLVNTGELFF
NA	15	TRBJ2-6	NA	TRBV14	TGTGCCAGCAGCTACCAATCGGCCGGGGCCAACGTCCTGACTTTT	CASSYQSAGANVLTF
NA	13	TRBJ2-1	many	TRBV20-1	TGCAGTCGTTTAGGGCCCACCTACAATGAGCAGTTCTTC	CSRLGPTYNEQFF
NA	14	TRBJ1-1	many	TRBV27	TGTGCCAGCTCCCCGGGACTCATGAACACTGAAGCTTTCTTT	CASSPGLMNTEAFF
TRBD1	15	TRBJ1-4	many	TRBV18	TGTGCCAGCTCACCAAGACAGGGACATAATGAAAAACTGTTTTTT	CASSPRQGHNEKLFF
NA	17	TRBJ2-5	many	TRBV4-1	TGCGCCAGCAGCCAAGTGTACGTACAGGGACGGCCGGGGACCCAGTACTTC	CASSQVYVQGRPGTQYF
TRBD2	14	TRBJ2-4	few	TRBV5-5	TGTGCCAGCAGCCAGGGACTAGACGAAGGCATTCAGTACTTC	CASSQGLDEGIQYF
NA	15	TRBJ2-2	many	TRBV18	TGTGCCAGCTCACCAAGGCAGGCTAACACCGGGGAGCTGTTTTTT	CASSPRQANTGELFF
NA	13	TRBJ1-1	few	TRBV29-1	TGCAGCGTTGAACCGGGTTCGAACACTGAAGCTTTCTTT	CSVEPGSNTEAFF
TRBD2	15	TRBJ2-3	many	TRBV28	TGTGCCAGCAGGGGAGCGGGAGTCGGCACAGATACGCAGTATTTT	CASRGAGVGTDTQYF
NA	13	TRBJ1-5	NA	TRBV27	TGTGCCAGCAGTATAGGAGGGGTTTGGCCCCAGCATTTT	CASSIGGVWPQHF
NA	14	TRBJ2-1	NA	TRBV4-1	TGCGCCAGCAGCCACCCCGGTCGGGGGTTTGAGCAGTTCTTC	CASSHPGRGFEQFF
TRBD1	14	TRBJ2-5	few	TRBV2	TGTGCCAGCGATCAGACAGGGTCCAAAGAGACCCAGTACTTC	CASDQTGSKETQYF
NA	15	TRBJ2-7	NA	TRBV11-2	TGTGCCAGCAGCTTATCAGACCAGTCCTCCTACGAGCAGTACTTC	CASSLSDQSSYEQYF
TRBD1	17	TRBJ2-1	many	TRBV5-1	TGCGCCAGCAGCTTGGCTCCCGACAGGGGAATGTACAATGAGCAGTTCTTC	CASSLAPDRGMYNEQFF
TRBD1	13	TRBJ1-1	many	TRBV2	TGTGCCAGCAGTGGGCAGGGGGGCACTGAAGCTTTCTTT	CASSGQGGTEAFF
NA	14	TRBJ2-4	few	TRBV2	TGTGCCAGCAGTACCCTGTGGACTGGAAACATTCAGTACTTC	CASSTLWTGNIQYF
TRBD2	16	TRBJ2-3	few	TRBV13	TGTGCCAGCAGCCCCCTTAGCGGGGGAGGGTCAGATACGCAGTATTTT	CASSPLSGGGSDTQYF
NA	14	TRBJ1-2	many	TRBV27	TGTGCCAGCAGTCACCAACCAAGTAACTATGGCTACACCTTC	CASSHQPSNYGYTF
NA	16	TRBJ1-4	few	TRBV5-6	TGTGCCAGCAGCAGCTTAGGGGAGGGCGGCAACGAAAAACTGTTTTTT	CASSSLGEGGNEKLFF
NA	20	TRBJ2-4	many	TRBV21-1	TGTGCCCAGCGTTGGGACAGCCATAAATTCTACTGCCTAGCCAAAAACATTCAGTACTTC	CAQRWDSHKFYCLAKNIQYF
NA	13	TRBJ2-1	many	TRBV11-3	TGTGCCAGCAGCTTAGATGATACGGGGAAGCAGTTCTTC	CASSLDDTGKQFF
NA	13	TRBJ1-5	many	TRBV11-2	TGTGCCAGCAGCTTAGGTCTTAATCAGCCCCAGCATTTT	CASSLGLNQPQHF
NA	12	TRBJ1-1	few	TRBV20-1	TGCAGTGCTGCCGAACAGGCCACTGAAGCTTTCTTT	CSAAEQATEAFF
TRBD2	14	TRBJ2-1	few	TRBV29-1	TGCAGCGTCGCCCGGGGGGGATCCTACAATGAGCAGTTCTTC	CSVARGGSYNEQFF
NA	14	TRBJ1-4	NA	TRBV19	TGTGCCAGTAGTCCCGCCGGGACTTATGAAAAACTGTTTTTT	CASSPAGTYEKLFF
NA	12	TRBJ1-6	few	TRBV28	TGTGCCAGCAGTTGGCAGGATCGACCCCCCCACTTT	CASSWQDRPPHF
NA	14	TRBJ2-7	NA	TRBV6-1	TGTGCCAGCATACCATCAATTATAGCGCGGGAGCAGTACTTC	CASIPSIIAREQYF
TRBD1	16	TRBJ1-6	NA	TRBV2	TGTGCCAGCAGCCCAGGGGGACAGACTTATAATTCACCCCTCCACTTT	CASSPGGQTYNSPLHF
TRBD1	15	TRBJ1-1	NA	TRBV6-1	TGTGCCAGCAGGGCCGGACAGGCTTTGAACACTGAAGCTTTCTTT	CASRAGQALNTEAFF
TRBD1	17	TRBJ2-1	few	TRBV7-2	TGTGCCAGCAGCTGGCCCAGGGGGCGCATAAGGGCCAATGAGCAGTTCTTC	CASSWPRGRIRANEQFF